This TCR beta chain was captured in a study of T cell repertoires in cytomegalovirus infection. TCRdb reanalysed the reads using MiXCR and keeps one entry per CDR3 protein. The sample carries some 270,000 distinct CDR3 sequences, over 15% recorded once. The ends were cut back, 3 bases at V and 0 bases at J, with 18 bases in the middle. Germline CDR1 and CDR2: LNHDA and SQIVND (reference sequence). The CDR3 extends over 17 amino acids. This clonotype has more than one count but fewer than ten. V and J are TRBV19 and TRBJ2-7; a possible D gene is TRBD2 (5 bases). This clonotype originated in a human donor in good health (CMV status not recorded). Some clones in this sample may be carry-over from other donors' samples. The source material was CD8+ T cells from PBMCs. The DNA for the CDR3 is TGTGCCAGTAGTATGGCCCCCAATATGGGGAGCTCCTACGAGCAGTACTTC. Protein product: CASSMAPNMGSSYEQYF.